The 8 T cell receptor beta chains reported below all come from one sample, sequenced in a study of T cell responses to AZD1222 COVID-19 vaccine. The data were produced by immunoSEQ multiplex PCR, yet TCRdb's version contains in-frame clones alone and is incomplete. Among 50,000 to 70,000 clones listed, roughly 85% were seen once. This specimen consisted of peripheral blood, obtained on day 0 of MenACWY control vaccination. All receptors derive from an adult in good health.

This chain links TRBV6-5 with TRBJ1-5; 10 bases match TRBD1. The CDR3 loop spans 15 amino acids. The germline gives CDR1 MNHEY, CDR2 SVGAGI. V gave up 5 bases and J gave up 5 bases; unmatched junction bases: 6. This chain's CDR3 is CASSPGQGDHQPQHF. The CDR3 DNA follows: TGTGCCAGCAGTCCAGGACAGGGGGATCATCAGCCCCAGCATTTT.

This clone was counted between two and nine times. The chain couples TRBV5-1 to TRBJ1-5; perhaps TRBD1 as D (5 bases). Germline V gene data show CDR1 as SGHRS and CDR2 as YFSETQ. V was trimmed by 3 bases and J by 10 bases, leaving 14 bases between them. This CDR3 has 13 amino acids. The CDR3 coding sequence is TGCGCCAGCAGCTGGCTCGGGGGGGGACCCCAGCATTTT. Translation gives CASSWLGGGPQHF.

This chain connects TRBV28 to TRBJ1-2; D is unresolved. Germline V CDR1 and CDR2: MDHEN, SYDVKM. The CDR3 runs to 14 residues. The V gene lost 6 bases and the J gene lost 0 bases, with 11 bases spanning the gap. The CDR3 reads CASRPGPANYGYTF. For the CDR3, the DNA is TGTGCCAGCAGGCCCGGGCCGGCTAACTATGGCTACACCTTC.

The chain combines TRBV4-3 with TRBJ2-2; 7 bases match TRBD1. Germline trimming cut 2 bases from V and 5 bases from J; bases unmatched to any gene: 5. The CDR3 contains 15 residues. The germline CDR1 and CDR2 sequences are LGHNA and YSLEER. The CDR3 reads CASSQNRGLTGELFF. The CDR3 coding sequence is TGCGCCAGCAGCCAAAACAGGGGTCTTACCGGGGAGCTGTTTTTT.

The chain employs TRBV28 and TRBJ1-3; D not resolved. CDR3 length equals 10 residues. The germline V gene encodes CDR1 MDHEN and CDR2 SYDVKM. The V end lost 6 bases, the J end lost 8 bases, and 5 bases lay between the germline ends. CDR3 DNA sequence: TGTGCCAGCAGGGAGGACACCATATATTTT. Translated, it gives CASREDTIYF.

The chain's CDR3 is CASSFGTGAEKLFF. As DNA, the CDR3 is TGTGCCAGCAGCTTCGGGACAGGGGCTGAAAAACTGTTTTTT. V usage is TRBV5-6 and J usage is TRBJ1-4; 10 nucleotides align to TRBD1. Germline CDR1 SGHDT, CDR2 YYEEEE. Trimming took 2 bases from V and 7 from J; bases not matched to a gene: 2. There are 14 residues in the CDR3.

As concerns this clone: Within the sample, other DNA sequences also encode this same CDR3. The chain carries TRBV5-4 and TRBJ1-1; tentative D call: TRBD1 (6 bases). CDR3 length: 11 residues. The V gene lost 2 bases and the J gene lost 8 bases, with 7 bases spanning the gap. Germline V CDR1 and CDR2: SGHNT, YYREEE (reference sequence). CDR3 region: CASSLQGEAFF. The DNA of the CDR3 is TGTGCCAGCAGCTTACAGGGAGAAGCTTTCTTT.

The CDR3 here is CASSFWQNEKLFF. CDR3 sequence (DNA): TGTGCCAGCAGTTTTTGGCAAAATGAAAAACTGTTTTTT. The chain uses TRBV27 and TRBJ1-4; D unresolved. CDR3 size: 13 residues. The germline gives CDR1 MNHEY, CDR2 SMNVEV (reference sequence). Trimming shortened V by 3 bases and J by 5 bases, and 7 bases separated the two germline ends.